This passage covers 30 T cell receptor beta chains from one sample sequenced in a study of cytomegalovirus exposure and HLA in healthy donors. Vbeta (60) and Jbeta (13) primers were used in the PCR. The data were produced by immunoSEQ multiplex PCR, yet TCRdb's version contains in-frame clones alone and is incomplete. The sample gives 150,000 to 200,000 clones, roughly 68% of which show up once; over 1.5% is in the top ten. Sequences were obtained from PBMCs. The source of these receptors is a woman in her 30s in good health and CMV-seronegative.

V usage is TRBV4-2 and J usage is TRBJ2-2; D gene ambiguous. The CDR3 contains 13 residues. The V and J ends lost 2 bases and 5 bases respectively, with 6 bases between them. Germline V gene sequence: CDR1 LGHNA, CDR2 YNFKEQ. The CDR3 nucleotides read TGTGCCAGCAGCCAATCAGCGACCGGGGAGCTGTTTTTT. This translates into CASSQSATGELFF.

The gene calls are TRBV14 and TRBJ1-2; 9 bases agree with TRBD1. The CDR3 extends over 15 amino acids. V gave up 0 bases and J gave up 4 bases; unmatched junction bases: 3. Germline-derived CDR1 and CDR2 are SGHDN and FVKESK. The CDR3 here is CASSQDWDRVYGYTF. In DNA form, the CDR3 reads TGTGCCAGCAGCCAAGACTGGGACAGGGTCTATGGCTACACCTTC.

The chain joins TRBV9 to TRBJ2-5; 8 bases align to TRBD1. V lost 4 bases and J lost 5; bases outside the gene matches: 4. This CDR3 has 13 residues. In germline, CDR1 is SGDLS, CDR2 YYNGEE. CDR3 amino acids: CASSSGGQETQYF. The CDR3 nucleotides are TGTGCCAGCAGCTCAGGGGGCCAGGAGACCCAGTACTTC.

The CDR3 loop is CASSFRGSGANVLTF. CDR3 nucleotide sequence: TGTGCCAGCAGTTTCAGGGGGTCTGGGGCCAACGTCCTGACTTTC. The V call is TRBV6-5, the J call TRBJ2-6; 7 bases align to TRBD1. The CDR3 runs 15 residues. The junction had 1 base not matched to a gene; V was cut back by 4 bases and J by 1 base. Germline V gene lookup returns CDR1 MNHEY and CDR2 SVGAGI.

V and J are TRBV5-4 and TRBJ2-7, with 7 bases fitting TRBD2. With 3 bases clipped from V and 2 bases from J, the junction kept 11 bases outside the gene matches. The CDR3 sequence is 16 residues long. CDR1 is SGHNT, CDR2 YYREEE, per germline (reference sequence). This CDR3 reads CASSWTRTADPYEQYF. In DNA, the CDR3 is TGTGCCAGCAGCTGGACTAGAACGGCCGACCCCTACGAGCAGTACTTC.

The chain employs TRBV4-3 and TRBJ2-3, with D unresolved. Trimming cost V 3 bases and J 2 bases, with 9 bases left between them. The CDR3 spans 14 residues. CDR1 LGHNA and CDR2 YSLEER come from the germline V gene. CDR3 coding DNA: TGCGCCAGCAGCCATCAGGTCAACACAGATACGCAGTATTTT. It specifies CASSHQVNTDTQYF.

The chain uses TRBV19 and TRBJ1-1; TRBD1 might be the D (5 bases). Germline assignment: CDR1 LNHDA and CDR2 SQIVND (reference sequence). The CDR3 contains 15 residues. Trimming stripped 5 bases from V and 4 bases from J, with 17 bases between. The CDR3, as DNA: TGTGCCAGTAGTCCCCCCTTGGGGGGAGGCACTGAAGCTTTCTTT. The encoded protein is CASSPPLGGGTEAFF.

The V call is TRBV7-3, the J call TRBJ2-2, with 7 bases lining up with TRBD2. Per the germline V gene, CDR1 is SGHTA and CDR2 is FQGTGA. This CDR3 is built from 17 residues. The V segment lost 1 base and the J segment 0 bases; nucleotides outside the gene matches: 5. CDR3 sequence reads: CASSLMGGGPNTGELFF. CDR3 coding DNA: TGTGCCAGCAGCTTAATGGGCGGGGGTCCGAACACCGGGGAGCTGTTTTTT.

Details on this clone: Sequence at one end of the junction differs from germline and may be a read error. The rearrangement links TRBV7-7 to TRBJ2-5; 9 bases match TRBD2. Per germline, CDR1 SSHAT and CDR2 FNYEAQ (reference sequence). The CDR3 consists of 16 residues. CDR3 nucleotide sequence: TGTGCTAGCAGCTCGCTGGGGGGAGCGGGGGGACGGACCCAGTACTTC. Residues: CASSSLGGAGGRTQYF. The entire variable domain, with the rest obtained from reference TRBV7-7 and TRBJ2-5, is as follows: GAGVSQSPRYKVTKRGQDVTLRCDPISSHATLYWYQQALGQGPEFLTYFNYEAQPDKSGLPSDRFSAERPEGSISTLTIQRTEQRDSAMYRCASSSLGGAGGRTQYFGPGTRLLVL.

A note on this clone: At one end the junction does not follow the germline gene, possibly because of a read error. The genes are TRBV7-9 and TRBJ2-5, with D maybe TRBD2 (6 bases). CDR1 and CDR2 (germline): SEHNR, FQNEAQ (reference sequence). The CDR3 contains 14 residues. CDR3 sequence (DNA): TGTTCCAGCAGCTCCACGGGACTCCAAGAGACCCAGTACTTC. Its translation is CSSSSTGLQETQYF. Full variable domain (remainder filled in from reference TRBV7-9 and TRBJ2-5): DTGVSQNPRHKITKRGQNVTFRCDPISEHNRLYWYRQTLGQGPEFLTYFQNEAQLEKSRLLSDRFSAERPKGSFSTLEIQRTEQGDSAMYLCSSSSTGLQETQYFGPGTRLLVL.

In DNA, the CDR3 is TGTGCCTGGGACACGGGGAGCTCCTACAATGAGCAGTTCTTC. This codes for CAWDTGSSYNEQFF. This chain links TRBV30 with TRBJ2-1, with a tentative D call TRBD2 (5 bases). The germline V gene has CDR1 GTSNPN and CDR2 SVGIG (reference sequence). This CDR3 is built from 14 residues. Deletions cut 5 bases from V and 0 bases from J, with 11 bases between.

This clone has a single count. This CDR3 reads CASSRLAGVGETQYF. In DNA, the CDR3 is TGCGCCAGCAGTCGTCTAGCGGGAGTAGGGGAGACCCAGTACTTC. This sequence joins TRBV5-1 and TRBJ2-5, with 10 bases matching TRBD2. J gave up 5 bases and V 5 bases, and 9 bases lay outside the gene matches. The CDR3 has 15 residues. CDR1 is SGHRS, CDR2 YFSETQ, per germline. The entire variable domain, with the rest obtained from reference TRBV5-1 and TRBJ2-5, is as follows: KAGVTQTPRYLIKTRGQQVTLSCSPISGHRSVSWYQQTPGQGLQFLFEYFSETQRNKGNFPGRFSGRQFSNSRSEMNVSTLELGDSALYLCASSRLAGVGETQYFGPGTRLLVL.

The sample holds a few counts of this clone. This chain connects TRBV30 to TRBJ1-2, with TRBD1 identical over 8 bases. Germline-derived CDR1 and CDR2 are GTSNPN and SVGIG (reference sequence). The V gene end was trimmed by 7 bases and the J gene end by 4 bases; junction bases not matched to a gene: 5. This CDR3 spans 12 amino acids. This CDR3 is CAFNRGAYGYTF. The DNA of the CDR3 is TGTGCCTTCAACAGGGGGGCCTATGGCTACACCTTC. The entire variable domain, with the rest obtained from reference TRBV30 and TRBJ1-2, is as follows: SQTIHQWPATLVQPVGSPLSLECTVEGTSNPNLYWYRQAAGRGLQLLFYSVGIGQISSEVPQNLSASRPQDRQFILSSKKLLLSDSGFYLCAFNRGAYGYTFGSGTRLTVV.

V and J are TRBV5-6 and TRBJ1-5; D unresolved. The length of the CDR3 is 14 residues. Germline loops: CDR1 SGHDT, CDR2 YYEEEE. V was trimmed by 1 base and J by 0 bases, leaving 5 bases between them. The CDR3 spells CASSLRDSNQPQHF. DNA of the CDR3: TGTGCCAGCAGCTTGCGGGATAGCAATCAGCCCCAGCATTTT. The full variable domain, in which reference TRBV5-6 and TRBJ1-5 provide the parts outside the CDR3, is DAGVTQSPTHLIKTRGQQVTLRCSPKSGHDTVSWYQQALGQGPQFIFQYYEEEERQRGNFPDRFSGHQFPNYSSELNVNALLLGDSALYLCASSLRDSNQPQHFGDGTRLSIL.

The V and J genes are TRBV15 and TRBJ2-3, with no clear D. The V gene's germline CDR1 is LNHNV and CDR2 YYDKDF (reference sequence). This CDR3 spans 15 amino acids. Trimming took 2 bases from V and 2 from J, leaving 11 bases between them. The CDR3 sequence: CATSRSQINTDTQYF. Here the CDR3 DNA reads TGTGCCACCAGCAGATCTCAGATCAACACAGATACGCAGTATTTT.

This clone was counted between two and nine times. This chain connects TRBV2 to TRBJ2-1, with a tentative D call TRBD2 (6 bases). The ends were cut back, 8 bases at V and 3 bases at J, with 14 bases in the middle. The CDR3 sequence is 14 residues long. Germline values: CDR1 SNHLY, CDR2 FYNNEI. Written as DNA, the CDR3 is TGTGCCAGCCGAAGTGGCGGGATCTACAATGAGCAGTTCTTC. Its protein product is CASRSGGIYNEQFF.

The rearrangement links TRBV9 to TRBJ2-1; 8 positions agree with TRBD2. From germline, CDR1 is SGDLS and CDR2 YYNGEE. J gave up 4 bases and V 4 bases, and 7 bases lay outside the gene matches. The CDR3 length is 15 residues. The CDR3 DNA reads TGTGCCAGCAGCCCCCACCGGGGGGGGTACAATGAGCAGTTCTTC. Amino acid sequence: CASSPHRGGYNEQFF. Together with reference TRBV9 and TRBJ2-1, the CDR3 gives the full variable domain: DSGVTQTPKHLITATGQRVTLRCSPRSGDLSVYWYQQSLDQGLQFLIQYYNGEERAKGNILERFSAQQFPDLHSELNLSSLELGDSALYFCASSPHRGGYNEQFFGPGTRLTVL.

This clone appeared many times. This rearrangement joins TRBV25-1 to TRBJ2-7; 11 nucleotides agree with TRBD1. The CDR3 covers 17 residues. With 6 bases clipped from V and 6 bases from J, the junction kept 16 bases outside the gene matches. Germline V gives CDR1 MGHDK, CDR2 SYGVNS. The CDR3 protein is CASSSDLLGTGGTEQYF. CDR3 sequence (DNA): TGTGCCAGCAGCTCCGACCTCCTGGGGACAGGGGGGACCGAGCAGTACTTC.

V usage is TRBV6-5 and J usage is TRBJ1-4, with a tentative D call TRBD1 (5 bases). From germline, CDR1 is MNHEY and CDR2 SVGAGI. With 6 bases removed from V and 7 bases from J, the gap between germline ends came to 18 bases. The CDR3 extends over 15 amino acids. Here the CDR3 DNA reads TGTGCCAGCAGCCGAAATAAGGGGTCCGGTGAAAAACTGTTTTTT. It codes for CASSRNKGSGEKLFF.

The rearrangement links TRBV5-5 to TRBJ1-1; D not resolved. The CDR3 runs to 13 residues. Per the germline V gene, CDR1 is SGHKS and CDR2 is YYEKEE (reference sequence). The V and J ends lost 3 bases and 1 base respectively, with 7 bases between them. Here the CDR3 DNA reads TGTGCCAGCAGCTCTCACGGGAACACTGAAGCTTTCTTT. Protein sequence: CASSSHGNTEAFF.

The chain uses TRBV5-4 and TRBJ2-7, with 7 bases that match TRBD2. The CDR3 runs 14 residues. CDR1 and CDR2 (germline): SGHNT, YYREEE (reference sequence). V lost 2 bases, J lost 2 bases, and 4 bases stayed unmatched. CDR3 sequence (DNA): TGTGCCAGCAGCTTCCGGGAGGCCCCCTACGAGCAGTACTTC. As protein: CASSFREAPYEQYF.

The CDR3 protein is CASSERGPGLLSGGATDTQYF. DNA of the CDR3: TGTGCCAGCAGTGAAAGGGGGCCAGGGCTACTTAGCGGGGGGGCTACAGATACGCAGTATTTT. V is TRBV6-1 and J is TRBJ2-3; TRBD2 agrees at 11 bases. Germline-derived CDR1 and CDR2 are MNHNS and SASEGT. Trimming at V came to 2 bases and at J to 3 bases, leaving 19 bases not matched to a gene. CDR3 length: 21 residues.

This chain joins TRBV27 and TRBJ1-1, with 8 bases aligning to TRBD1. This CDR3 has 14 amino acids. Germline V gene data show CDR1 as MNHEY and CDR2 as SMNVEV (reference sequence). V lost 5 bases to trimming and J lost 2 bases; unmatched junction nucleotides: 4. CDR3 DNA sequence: TGTGCCAGCAGTCGGACAGGGTTAAACACTGAAGCTTTCTTT. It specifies CASSRTGLNTEAFF.

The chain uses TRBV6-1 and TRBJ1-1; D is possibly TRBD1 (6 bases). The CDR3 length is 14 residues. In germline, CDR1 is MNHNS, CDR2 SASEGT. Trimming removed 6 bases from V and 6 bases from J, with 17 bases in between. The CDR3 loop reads CASRTIQGWAEAFF. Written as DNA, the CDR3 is TGTGCCAGCAGGACAATACAGGGCTGGGCTGAAGCTTTCTTT.

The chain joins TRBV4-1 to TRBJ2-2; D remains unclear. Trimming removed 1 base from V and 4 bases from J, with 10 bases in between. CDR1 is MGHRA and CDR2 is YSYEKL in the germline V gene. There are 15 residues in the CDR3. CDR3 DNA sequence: TGCGCCAGCAGCCAAGTTTCTATGAGCACCGGGGAGCTGTTTTTT. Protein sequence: CASSQVSMSTGELFF.

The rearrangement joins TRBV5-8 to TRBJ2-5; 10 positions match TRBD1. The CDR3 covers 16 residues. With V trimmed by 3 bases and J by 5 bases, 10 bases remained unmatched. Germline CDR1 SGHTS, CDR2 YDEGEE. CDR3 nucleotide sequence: TGTGCCAGCAGCTACCGACCGGGACAGGGGACGGAGACCCAGTACTTC. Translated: CASSYRPGQGTETQYF.

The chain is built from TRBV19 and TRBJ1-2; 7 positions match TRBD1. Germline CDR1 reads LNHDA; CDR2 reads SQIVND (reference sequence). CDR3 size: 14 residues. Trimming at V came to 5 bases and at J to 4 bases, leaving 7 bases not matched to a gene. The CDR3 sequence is CASSPWDSSYGYTF. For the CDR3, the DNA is TGTGCCAGTAGTCCCTGGGACAGTAGCTATGGCTACACCTTC.

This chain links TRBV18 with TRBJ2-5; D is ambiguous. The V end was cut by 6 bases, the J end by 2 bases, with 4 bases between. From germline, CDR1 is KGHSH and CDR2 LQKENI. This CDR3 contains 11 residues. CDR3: CASSSQETQYF. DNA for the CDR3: TGTGCCAGCTCGTCTCAAGAGACCCAGTACTTC.

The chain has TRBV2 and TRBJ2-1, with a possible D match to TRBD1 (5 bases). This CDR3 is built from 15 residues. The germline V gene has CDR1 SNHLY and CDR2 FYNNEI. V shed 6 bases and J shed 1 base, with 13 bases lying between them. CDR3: CASSAPKGSYNEQFF. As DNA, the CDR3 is TGTGCCAGCAGCGCCCCCAAGGGGTCCTACAATGAGCAGTTCTTC.

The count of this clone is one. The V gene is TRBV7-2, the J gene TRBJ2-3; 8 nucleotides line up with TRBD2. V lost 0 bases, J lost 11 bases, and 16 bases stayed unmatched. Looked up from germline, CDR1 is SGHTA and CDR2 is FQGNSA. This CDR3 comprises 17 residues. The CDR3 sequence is CASSLANSGSGHGGQYF. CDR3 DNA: TGTGCCAGCAGCTTAGCGAACAGCGGGAGTGGCCATGGGGGGCAGTATTTT.